Shown below are 6 T cell receptor beta chains from a single sample sequenced in a study of T cell responses to AZD1222 COVID-19 vaccine. The repertoire was sequenced with immunoSEQ multiplex PCR; TCRdb's copy has only in-frame clones and lacks some. The sample has 100,000 to 150,000 clones; 70% to 90% are singletons. The material was peripheral blood, obtained on day 0 of AZD1222 vaccination. The receptors derive from an adult in good health.

This clone was picked up one time. The rearrangement uses TRBV10-2 and TRBJ1-1; the match to TRBD1 covers 9 bases. The germline CDR1 and CDR2 sequences are WSHSY and SAAADI. The CDR3 consists of 14 residues. With 6 bases clipped from V and 1 base from J, the junction kept 3 bases outside the gene matches. As DNA, the CDR3 is TGCGCCAGCAGGGGACAGGGAGCGAACACTGAAGCTTTCTTT. Amino acids: CASRGQGANTEAFF.

As regards this clone: The sample carries other DNA sequences with the same CDR3. The chain joins TRBV18 to TRBJ1-1; D is possibly TRBD1 (5 bases). The CDR3 length is 14 residues. Germline V gives CDR1 KGHSH, CDR2 LQKENI. V gave up 5 bases and J gave up 0 bases, with 10 bases separating them. The CDR3 DNA is TGTGCCAGCTCAATTGACAGAATGAACACTGAAGCTTTCTTT. This codes for CASSIDRMNTEAFF. Using reference TRBV18 and TRBJ1-1 for the parts outside the CDR3, the full variable domain is NAGVMQNPRHLVRRRGQEARLRCSPMKGHSHVYWYRQLPEEGLKFMVYLQKENIIDESGMPKERFSAEFPKEGPSILRIQQVVRGDSAAYFCASSIDRMNTEAFFGQGTRLTVV.

This clone was counted between two and nine times. The chain is built from TRBV30 and TRBJ1-3; TRBD1 is a possible D gene (6 bases). Germline lookup yields CDR1 GTSNPN and CDR2 SVGIG (reference sequence). V lost 5 bases and J lost 9, with 20 bases in between. This CDR3 has 14 residues. The CDR3, as DNA: TGTGCCTGGGTTCGGACAGCATGGTGGTGCACCATATATTTT. Encoded protein: CAWVRTAWWCTIYF.

The J gene is TRBJ1-6, the V gene TRBV7-9; D remains ambiguous. Trimming stripped 2 bases from V and 7 bases from J, with 9 bases between. CDR1 SEHNR and CDR2 FQNEAQ come from the germline V gene (reference sequence). The CDR3 covers 14 residues. As DNA, the CDR3 is TGTGCCAGCAGCTTAACCGGGTTCAATTCACCCCTCCACTTT. This encodes CASSLTGFNSPLHF.

The chain combines TRBV27 with TRBJ2-7, with TRBD1 matching over 8 bases. The V gene's germline CDR1 is MNHEY and CDR2 SMNVEV (reference sequence). The J segment lost 0 bases and the V segment lost 5 bases, leaving 9 bases of the junction unmatched. There are 16 residues in the CDR3. The CDR3 DNA is TGTGCCAGCAGTAACCTTGGACAGGGCCGCTCCTACGAGCAGTACTTC. Translating it yields CASSNLGQGRSYEQYF.

The CDR3 is CASSPSQGNTEAFF. CDR3 nucleotide sequence: TGTGCCAGCAGTCCGTCTCAGGGGAACACTGAAGCTTTCTTT. The chain is built from TRBV16 and TRBJ1-1; tentative D call: TRBD1 (5 bases). The germline CDR1 and CDR2 sequences are KGHSY and FQNENV. V lost 6 bases, J lost 1 base, and 12 bases lay in between. This CDR3 is 14 amino acids long.